These 28 T cell receptor beta chains were all obtained from the same sample, sequenced in a study of shared clonotypes between healthy human individuals. Produced via immunoSEQ multiplex PCR; TCRdb's table is partial and in-frame only. This sample has roughly 320,000 clones; roughly 87% occur once, and the top ten carry 15% to 20%. Sequenced input: memory CD8+ T cells sorted from blood. The subset was: CD45RO+ cells pooled with CCR7-negative TemRA cells. The receptors originated from a man younger than 35 in good health.

A remark on this clone: Its ends do not fully match the called genes, so a read error is possible. The chain carries TRBV9 and TRBJ2-7, with 8 bases matching TRBD2. This CDR3 is built from 14 residues. Germline assignment: CDR1 SGDLS and CDR2 YYNGEE. CDR3 DNA sequence: TGTGCCAGCAGCACCGGACTAGCCTCCCACGAGCAGTACTTC. Translation: CASSTGLASHEQYF.

The chain is built from TRBV27 and TRBJ1-3; a possible D gene is TRBD1 (5 bases). V gave up 5 bases and J gave up 6 bases, with 20 bases separating them. This CDR3 comprises 16 residues. From germline, CDR1 is MNHEY and CDR2 SMNVEV (reference sequence). The CDR3 DNA is TGTGCCAGCAGTCCACGTCCACAGGCTGTAGAAAACACCATATATTTT. Protein product: CASSPRPQAVENTIYF.

The rearrangement uses TRBV4-3 and TRBJ2-7, with 10 positions matching TRBD2. There are 18 residues in the CDR3. The V segment lost 6 bases and the J segment 0 bases; nucleotides outside the gene matches: 14. The germline V gene has CDR1 LGHNA and CDR2 YSLEER. CDR3 region: CASSSGLAGEGSSYEQYF. CDR3 nucleotides: TGCGCCAGCAGTTCCGGTCTAGCGGGAGAGGGGAGCTCCTACGAGCAGTACTTC.

The genes are TRBV2 and TRBJ2-6; TRBD1 agrees at 7 bases. Germline V gene data show CDR1 as SNHLY and CDR2 as FYNNEI. V lost 1 base and J lost 9; bases outside the gene matches: 3. The CDR3 runs 14 residues. CDR3 nucleotides: TGTGCCAGCAGTGAAGGACAGGGTTACAACGTCCTGACTTTC. Translation gives CASSEGQGYNVLTF.

The chain combines TRBV4-3 with TRBJ2-1, with D perhaps TRBD1 (6 bases). Germline CDR1 is LGHNA and CDR2 is YSLEER. CDR3 length: 14 amino acids. Trimming removed 3 bases at V and 11 bases at J, with 17 bases between. CDR3 nucleotide sequence: TGCGCCAGCAGCCACCGCAACAGGGCTTCCAAGCAGTTCTTC. Protein product: CASSHRNRASKQFF.

This sequence joins TRBV9 and TRBJ1-2; D perhaps matches TRBD1 (6 bases). CDR1 and CDR2 (germline): SGDLS, YYNGEE. The CDR3 spans 13 residues. V shed 4 bases and J shed 14 bases, with 21 bases lying between them. The DNA for the CDR3 is TGTGCCAGCAGCCTTGGGGCAGGGGACCCTCGTACCTTC. This encodes CASSLGAGDPRTF. The whole variable domain, filled in from reference TRBV9 and TRBJ1-2, reads DSGVTQTPKHLITATGQRVTLRCSPRSGDLSVYWYQQSLDQGLQFLIQYYNGEERAKGNILERFSAQQFPDLHSELNLSSLELGDSALYFCASSLGAGDPRTFGSGTRLTVV.

The J gene is TRBJ2-1, the V gene TRBV6-6, with 7 bases aligning to TRBD2. This CDR3 is built from 14 residues. CDR1 and CDR2 from the germline V gene are MNHNY and SVGAGI (reference sequence). Trimming cost V 3 bases and J 5 bases; bases outside gene matches: 4. The CDR3 loop is CASSYTGGHNEQFF. The CDR3, as DNA: TGTGCCAGCAGTTATACGGGAGGCCACAATGAGCAGTTCTTC.

The rearrangement joins TRBV13 to TRBJ1-4; D is uncertain. The germline V and J ends were trimmed by 4 bases and 7 bases, with 13 bases remaining between them. The CDR3 sequence is 14 residues long. The germline gives CDR1 PRHDT, CDR2 FYEKMQ (reference sequence). The CDR3: CASSSSYEFEKLFF. CDR3 DNA sequence: TGTGCCAGCAGCTCCTCATACGAATTTGAAAAACTGTTTTTT.

The chain is built from TRBV7-9 and TRBJ1-2; D gene unclear. The V end lost 5 bases, the J end lost 2 bases, and 15 bases lay between the germline ends. This CDR3 spans 15 amino acids. From germline, CDR1 is SEHNR and CDR2 FQNEAQ (reference sequence). CDR3 sequence reads: CASSRGEVTNYGYTF. The CDR3 DNA follows: TGTGCCAGCAGCCGCGGGGAGGTGACAAACTATGGCTACACCTTC.

This chain links TRBV2 with TRBJ2-3, with a possible D match to TRBD2 (6 bases). This CDR3 is built from 15 residues. Germline V CDR1 and CDR2: SNHLY, FYNNEI. Trimming removed 4 bases from V and 1 base from J, with 12 bases in between. CDR3 sequence: CASSVGGARTDTQYF. CDR3 coding DNA: TGTGCCAGCAGTGTGGGCGGGGCGCGCACAGATACGCAGTATTTT.

The chain employs TRBV9 and TRBJ2-6; D unclear. Looked up from germline, CDR1 is SGDLS and CDR2 is YYNGEE. Trimming pared 4 bases from V and 1 base from J, leaving 6 bases between. The CDR3 has 14 amino acids. CDR3: CASSMTSGANVLTF. The CDR3 region has the DNA TGTGCCAGCAGCATGACTTCTGGGGCCAACGTCCTGACTTTC.

In DNA form, the CDR3 reads TGCGCCAGCAGCTTGATAGAATCAAGCGCCTACGAGCAGTACTTC. It translates to CASSLIESSAYEQYF. The J gene is TRBJ2-7, the V gene TRBV5-1, with D unresolved. CDR1 is SGHRS and CDR2 is YFSETQ in the germline V gene. The CDR3 sequence is 15 residues long. With 1 base removed from V and 2 bases from J, the gap between germline ends came to 13 bases.

The chain employs TRBV25-1 and TRBJ2-1; 12 bases align to TRBD2. CDR3 length: 15 amino acids. V lost 2 bases, J lost 12 bases, and 8 bases stayed unmatched. Germline CDR1 reads MGHDK; CDR2 reads SYGVNS. In DNA, the CDR3 is TGTGCCAGCAGTGAAGCCACCGGACTAGCGGGGAGGCAGTTCTTC. Protein sequence: CASSEATGLAGRQFF. The variable domain in full, with the rest retrieved from reference TRBV25-1 and TRBJ2-1, is EADIYQTPRYLVIGTGKKITLECSQTMGHDKMYWYQQDPGMELHLIHYSYGVNSTEKGDLSSESTVSRIRTEHFPLTLESARPSHTSQYLCASSEATGLAGRQFFGPGTRLTVL.

The chain links TRBV29-1 to TRBJ2-2; D may be TRBD1 (6 bases). Germline V gene data show CDR1 as SQVTM and CDR2 as ANQGSEA. This CDR3 comprises 13 residues. Trimming took 7 bases from V and 0 from J, leaving 9 bases between them. The chain's CDR3 is CSAGTSNTGELFF. The DNA for the CDR3 is TGCAGCGCCGGGACATCGAACACCGGGGAGCTGTTTTTT.

V gene TRBV29-1 combines with J gene TRBJ2-7, with TRBD1 as a possible D gene (6 bases). The CDR3 has 13 amino acids. From germline, CDR1 is SQVTM and CDR2 ANQGSEA. Trimming shortened V by 3 bases and J by 6 bases, and 15 bases separated the two germline ends. The CDR3 bases are TGCAGCGTTGATACAGGGATCGGGTTCGAGCAGTACTTC. Encoded protein: CSVDTGIGFEQYF.

The chain links TRBV7-9 to TRBJ2-5; 11 bases fit TRBD1. CDR3 size: 17 residues. Germline lookup yields CDR1 SEHNR and CDR2 FQNEAQ (reference sequence). Trimming at V came to 2 bases and at J to 3 bases, leaving 8 bases not matched to a gene. As DNA, the CDR3 is TGTGCCAGCAGCTTAACCCGGACAGGGGGCCTTGAAGAGACCCAGTACTTC. Protein sequence: CASSLTRTGGLEETQYF.

This clone was observed a few times. Other DNA sequences in this sample translate to the same CDR3. The CDR3: CASSPQGLNTEAFF. The CDR3 region has the DNA TGTGCCAGCAGCCCACAGGGTTTGAACACTGAAGCTTTCTTT. V is TRBV7-8 and J is TRBJ1-1; TRBD1 is a possible D gene (6 bases). Germline V gene data show CDR1 as SGHVS and CDR2 as FQNEAQ. Trimming shortened V by 5 bases and J by 0 bases, and 10 bases separated the two germline ends. The CDR3 has 14 residues.

The chain joins TRBV4-3 to TRBJ1-1; D perhaps matches TRBD1 (5 bases). The germline CDR1 and CDR2 sequences are LGHNA and YSLEER. This CDR3 region has 15 residues. Trimming pared 0 bases from V and 0 bases from J, leaving 8 bases between. CDR3 DNA: TGCGCCAGCAGCCAAGACCCAGGGATGAACACTGAAGCTTTCTTT. This codes for CASSQDPGMNTEAFF.

The chain joins TRBV19 to TRBJ2-7; 8 nucleotides align to TRBD2. The CDR3 has 14 amino acids. After removal of 5 bases from V and 2 bases from J, the junction contained 5 bases not matched to a gene. The germline CDR1 and CDR2 sequences are LNHDA and SQIVND (reference sequence). CDR3 DNA: TGTGCCAGTAGTGCCTCGGGGGGGCCCTACGAGCAGTACTTC. Its translation is CASSASGGPYEQYF.

This chain links TRBV5-6 with TRBJ2-3; 9 nucleotides match TRBD2. Losses at the gene ends were 0 bases for V and 5 bases for J; bases not matched to a gene: 4. CDR1 and CDR2 (germline): SGHDT, YYEEEE. This CDR3 is 15 amino acids long. The CDR3 DNA sequence: TGTGCCAGCAGCTTGGCCCTAGCGGGATTAGATACGCAGTATTTT. Its translation: CASSLALAGLDTQYF.

The chain couples TRBV7-9 to TRBJ2-3, with D unresolved. This CDR3 region has 15 residues. Germline CDR1 is SEHNR and CDR2 is FQNEAQ (reference sequence). Trimming took off 2 bases at V and 0 bases at J, with 9 bases between the two ends. CDR3 sequence: CASSLLSGSTDTQYF. The CDR3 DNA sequence: TGTGCCAGCAGCTTACTCTCGGGCAGCACAGATACGCAGTATTTT.

The V gene is TRBV30, the J gene TRBJ2-1; possible D gene TRBD2, 6 bases. V dropped 1 base and J dropped 3 bases, with 13 bases sitting between them. The CDR3 loop spans 15 amino acids. Germline values: CDR1 GTSNPN, CDR2 SVGIG (reference sequence). CDR3 amino acids: CAWSGVPGVYNEQFF. CDR3 DNA: TGTGCCTGGAGTGGGGTCCCGGGGGTCTACAATGAGCAGTTCTTC.

This chain links TRBV11-2 with TRBJ2-7; D perhaps matches TRBD1 (5 bases). The germline V gene has CDR1 SGHAT and CDR2 FQNNGV. The CDR3 length is 14 residues. Trimming took 5 bases from V and 0 from J, leaving 11 bases between them. The CDR3 sequence: CASSHYTGSYEQYF. The CDR3 DNA reads as TGTGCCAGCAGCCATTACACAGGCTCCTACGAGCAGTACTTC. Supplemented by reference TRBV11-2 and TRBJ2-7, the full variable domain reads EAGVAQSPRYKIIEKRQSVAFWCNPISGHATLYWYQQILGQGPKLLIQFQNNGVVDDSQLPKDRFSAERLKGVDSTLKIQPAKLEDSAVYLCASSHYTGSYEQYFGPGTRLTVT.

This chain uses TRBV7-9 with TRBJ2-7, with D perhaps TRBD2 (6 bases). This CDR3 is 13 amino acids long. CDR1 is SEHNR, CDR2 FQNEAQ, per germline (reference sequence). Trimming took off 5 bases at V and 6 bases at J, with 14 bases between the two ends. The CDR3 sequence is CASSPRQTSEQYF. The DNA for the CDR3 is TGTGCCAGCAGCCCGCGACAGACTAGCGAGCAGTACTTC.

This chain connects TRBV10-1 to TRBJ1-6, with TRBD1 as a possible D gene (6 bases). Germline V gene sequence: CDR1 WNHNN, CDR2 SYGVQD (reference sequence). V lost 4 bases and J 7 bases, leaving 14 bases between the germline ends. CDR3 size: 15 residues. The CDR3 loop is CASSVDRQENSPLHF. CDR3 DNA sequence: TGCGCCAGCAGTGTGGACAGACAGGAAAATTCACCCCTCCACTTT.

The chain combines TRBV27 with TRBJ1-5; 7 bases are shared with TRBD1. Germline V gene data show CDR1 as MNHEY and CDR2 as SMNVEV (reference sequence). Trimming at V came to 5 bases and at J to 0 bases, leaving 13 bases not matched to a gene. CDR3 length: 18 residues. CDR3 loop: CASSARPGTANSNQPQHF. The CDR3 DNA reads TGTGCCAGCAGTGCCAGGCCGGGGACAGCGAATAGCAATCAGCCCCAGCATTTT.

CDR3 sequence (DNA): TGCGCCAGCAGCCAAGATGGTCTCGGAAACTTCCAAGAGACCCAGTACTTC. Translating it yields CASSQDGLGNFQETQYF. This sequence joins TRBV4-1 and TRBJ2-5; no clear D gene. The germline V gene has CDR1 MGHRA and CDR2 YSYEKL. V shed 0 bases and J shed 1 base, with 15 bases lying between them. CDR3 size: 17 residues.

This clone showed up just once. This chain links TRBV5-8 with TRBJ1-2; D unresolved. Per the germline V gene, CDR1 is SGHTS and CDR2 is YDEGEE. CDR3 length: 12 residues. Trimming left V 3 bases short and J 2 bases short, with 5 bases between. This CDR3 is CASSSDNYGYTF. The CDR3 DNA sequence: TGTGCCAGCAGCTCGGACAACTATGGCTACACCTTC.